Given below is one T cell receptor beta chain in context. Its antigen is unknown. One base away there is no much larger clone; base qualities are not given. The germline V gene specifies ENHRY as CDR1 and SYGVKD as CDR2. Trimming at the junction amounts to 11 bases on V and 5 bases on J, and the germline ends lie 15 bases apart. From the cysteine up to the phenylalanine, the CDR3 has a length of 12 residues. Only the CDR3 region is kept as DNA, spanning 36 bases read in frame from base 1. The immunoSEQ hsTCRB v3.0 assay was used at survey level resolution for TRB variable region sequencing. The target sequencing depth for TRB was about 40,000-55,000 T-cell genomes per sample. An Illumina MiSeq with a v3 150-cycle kit was used to sequence the pooled TRB libraries. The authors processed their data as follows. Repertoire analysis was run in R within a reproducible Nextflow workflow that covered QC, data transformation and analysis. LymphoSeq2, an R package for exploring AIRR-Seq data, was used to implement custom analyses. A handful of samples that yielded fewer than 5000 total TRB sequences were excluded, so that 150 to 200 HIV repertoires were analyzed. Of the roughly 180 retained HIV repertoires, about 60 were collected before and roughly 130 after ART initiation. Each repertoire was downsampled to 5000 TRB nucleotide sequences, and summary statistics were averaged across 100 downsampling iterations. The analysis kept only TRB sequences whose CDR3 regions were at least seven amino acids long. Diversity was measured with a Shannon entropy-derived clonality score and the Gini coefficient. In the repertoire networks, any two of the top 5000 CDR3 amino acid sequences were linked whenever the two sequences differed by an edit distance of one. GLIPH2 predicted antigen specificity groups and MHC restriction for TRB CDR3 amino acid sequences. Known CMV, EBV, HIV or tissue antigen associations were flagged by matching CDR3 amino acid sequences against VDJdb and McPAS-TCR. Pre-ART, post-ART and control groups were compared with Wilcoxon signed-rank tests and Holm-Bonferroni correction. TCRdb limited this immuneACCESS table to in-frame rearrangements with V and J called. A share of clones is missing; checked studies link under half to unresolved V genes, and the rest is unexplained. V, J and clone size are taken as reported in that table, and D and trimming were inferred from the DNA itself. This sample gives over 25,000 clones in total; roughly 97% of them show up just once. Approximately 1.9% of the sample rests with the top ten.

This record belongs to a study of long-term antiretroviral therapy in people with HIV (dated by TCRdb to between 2021 and 2023). Study-level background: The earliest samples were collected roughly a decade before the 2015 WHO recommendation for immediate ART, at a time when ART was usually postponed until CD4 counts fell. Among the 25 to 35 participants with HIV, eleven were female. No cross-contamination during QIAcube processing was shown when test extractions of a monoclonal T-cell line were performed alongside fewer than 35 polyclonal samples. The cohort contributed about 200 cryopreserved PBMC samples from around 33 adults with confirmed HIV infection, collected serially over a mean of about six years (range 1-12). Whether ART initiation and durable HIV suppression were associated with changes in peripheral blood TRB repertoire composition and diversity was tested in a retrospective serial study.

Results and caveats for the whole study, not just this receptor: Inferences about post-ART repertoire changes are limited because no data were available on ART adherence, viral resistance or therapy changes. Because pre-ART samples had limited cell numbers, profiling was done on unsorted PBMC rather than on sorted CD4+ and CD8+ T cells. Compared with controls, HIV repertoires had narrower CDR3 length ranges, and the network structure pointed to an antigen-experienced repertoire that shifted only slightly toward naive after ART. At every time point, the repertoire was dominated by expanded TRB clones first identified before ART initiation, although this dominance fluctuated and, in many PLHIV, declined after ART. ART initiation was associated with a significant increase in TRB diversity, but diversity stayed significantly below transplant donor controls even after long-term ART. Owing to limited PBMC availability, only the TCR beta chain was sequenced, without alpha chain pairing. The samples span the years 2004 to 2017, and the ART regimens used at that time may not be as effective as current regimens.

Participants were included only if at least one PBMC sample before ART initiation and at least two post-ART samples were available. All participants with HIV were treated in the United States of America. Before DNA extraction, cryopreserved samples of roughly 0.9-11 million PBMC were thawed and washed. At the time of the earliest PBMC sample, participants with HIV were aged between roughly 20 and 55 years. Per participant, PBMC samples came from 1-4 timepoints prior to ART initiation and 2-8 timepoints following ART initiation, for a median of 7 samples. Serial HIV viral load, CD4+ T-cell count, ART history and demographic data were obtained for every participant. A Qiagen kit on a QIAcube was used to extract genomic DNA from unsorted PBMC, with samples processed in batches of 12.

The sequence was obtained from a man aged 30 to 39 with HIV. The sequence joins TRBV10-3 to TRBJ1-1; too little of a D gene remains to name it. This material consisted of unsorted PBMCs, taken 7.6 years after starting antiretroviral therapy. The nucleotide sequence is given as TGTGCCTCCTGGGCGGTTAGTACTGAAGCTTTCTTT. It translates as CASWAVSTEAFF.